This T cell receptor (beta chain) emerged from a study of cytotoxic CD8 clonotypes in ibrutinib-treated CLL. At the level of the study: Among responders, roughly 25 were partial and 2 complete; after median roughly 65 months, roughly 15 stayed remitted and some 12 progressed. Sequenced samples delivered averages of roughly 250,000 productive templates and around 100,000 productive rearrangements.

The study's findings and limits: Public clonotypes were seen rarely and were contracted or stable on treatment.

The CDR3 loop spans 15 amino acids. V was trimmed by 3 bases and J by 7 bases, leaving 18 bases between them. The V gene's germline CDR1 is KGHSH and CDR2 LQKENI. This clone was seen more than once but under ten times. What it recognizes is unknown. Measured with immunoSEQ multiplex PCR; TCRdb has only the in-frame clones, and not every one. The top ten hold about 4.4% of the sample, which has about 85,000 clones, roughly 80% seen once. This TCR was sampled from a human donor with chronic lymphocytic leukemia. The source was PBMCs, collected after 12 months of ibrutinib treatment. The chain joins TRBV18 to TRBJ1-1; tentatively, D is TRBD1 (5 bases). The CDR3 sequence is CASSPRWGDLHEAFF. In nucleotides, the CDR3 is TGTGCCAGCTCACCTCGGTGGGGGGACCTTCATGAAGCTTTCTTT. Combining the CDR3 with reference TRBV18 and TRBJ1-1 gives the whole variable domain NAGVMQNPRHLVRRRGQEARLRCSPMKGHSHVYWYRQLPEEGLKFMVYLQKENIIDESGMPKERFSAEFPKEGPSILRIQQVVRGDSAAYFCASSPRWGDLHEAFFGQGTRLTVV.